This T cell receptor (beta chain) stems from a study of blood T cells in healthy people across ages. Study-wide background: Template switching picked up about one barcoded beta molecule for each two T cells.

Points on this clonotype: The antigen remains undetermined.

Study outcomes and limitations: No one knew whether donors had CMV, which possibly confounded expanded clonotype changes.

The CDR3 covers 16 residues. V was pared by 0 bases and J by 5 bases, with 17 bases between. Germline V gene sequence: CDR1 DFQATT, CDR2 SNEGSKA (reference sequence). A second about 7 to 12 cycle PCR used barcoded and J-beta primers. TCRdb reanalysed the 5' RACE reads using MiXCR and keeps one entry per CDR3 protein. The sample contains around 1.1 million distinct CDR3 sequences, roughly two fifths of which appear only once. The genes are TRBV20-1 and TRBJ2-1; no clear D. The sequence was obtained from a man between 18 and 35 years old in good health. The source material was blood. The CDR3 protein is CSARDPRRRANNEQFF. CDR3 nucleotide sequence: TGCAGTGCTAGAGACCCACGACGGAGAGCGAACAATGAGCAGTTCTTC.